Following are 27 T cell receptor beta chains from one sample sequenced in a study of T-cell reconstitution after alpha-beta-depleted transplantation in children. This sample's TCRbeta library carried unique molecular identifier barcodes. MiXCR, run by TCRdb on the PCR reads, gives a single entry per CDR3 protein. The table lists approximately 210,000 distinct CDR3 sequences, approximately 15% of them singletons. The specimen was PBMCs from the stem cell graft donor, collected from the stem cell graft. Source of these receptors: a human donor who donated a stem cell graft to a child with acute lymphoblastic leukemia.

This clonotype was detected ten times or more. V is TRBV6-1 and J is TRBJ1-4, with 7 positions matching TRBD1. There are 13 residues in the CDR3. The ends lost 1 base at V and 7 bases at J; junction bases unmatched: 0. CDR1 and CDR2 (germline): MNHNS, SASEGT. CDR3 region: CASSEDRGEKLFF. The CDR3, as DNA: TGTGCCAGCAGTGAAGACAGGGGTGAAAAACTGTTTTTT.

This clonotype occurred many times. V gene TRBV20-1 combines with J gene TRBJ2-7, with D hard to call. Trimming stripped 1 base from V and 2 bases from J, with 12 bases between. Germline V lookup: CDR1 DFQATT, CDR2 SNEGSKA (reference sequence). The CDR3 sequence is 14 residues long. CDR3 nucleotide sequence: TGCAGTGCTAGAGCTTTGACTGGGACCTACGAGCAGTACTTC. Protein: CSARALTGTYEQYF.

CDR3 bases: TGTGCCACCAGTGCCGGCTCCTACGAGCAGTACTTC. This encodes CATSAGSYEQYF. V usage is TRBV24-1 and J usage is TRBJ2-7; D call uncertain. Trimming cost V 5 bases and J 0 bases, with 4 bases left between them. Per the germline V gene, CDR1 is KGHDR and CDR2 is SFDVKD. This CDR3 spans 12 amino acids.

This chain uses TRBV29-1 with TRBJ2-1; maybe TRBD1 (6 bases). V lost 1 base to trimming and J lost 3 bases, with 13 bases between them. The CDR3 contains 15 residues. The germline gives CDR1 SQVTM, CDR2 ANQGSEA. CDR3 region: CSVEVPGAFYNEQFF. CDR3 nucleotides: TGCAGCGTTGAAGTTCCAGGGGCCTTCTACAATGAGCAGTTCTTC.

The chain combines TRBV5-1 with TRBJ1-1, with D unclear. The germline CDR1 and CDR2 sequences are SGHRS and YFSETQ. CDR3 size: 14 residues. V gave up 0 bases and J gave up 1 base, with 7 bases separating them. CDR3 sequence: CASSLDIGNTEAFF. CDR3 nucleotides: TGCGCCAGCAGCTTGGACATCGGGAACACTGAAGCTTTCTTT.

This clonotype was detected a few times. This sequence joins TRBV19 and TRBJ1-1; the D gene is possibly TRBD1 (6 bases). Germline V gene sequence: CDR1 LNHDA, CDR2 SQIVND (reference sequence). The CDR3 length is 15 residues. Trimming removed 3 bases from V and 1 base from J, with 12 bases in between. The CDR3 coding sequence is TGTGCCAGTAGTATCGTGGGGGCCGGGAACACTGAAGCTTTCTTT. Encoded protein: CASSIVGAGNTEAFF. Based on the CDR3 plus reference TRBV19 and TRBJ1-1, the full variable domain is DGGITQSPKYLFRKEGQNVTLSCEQNLNHDAMYWYRQDPGQGLRLIYYSQIVNDFQKGDIAEGYSVSREKKESFPLTVTSAQKNPTAFYLCASSIVGAGNTEAFFGQGTRLTVV.

This CDR3 reads CASSLNPDRATGELFF. DNA for the CDR3: TGCGCCAGCAGCCTTAACCCGGACAGGGCCACCGGGGAGCTGTTTTTT. The chain carries TRBV5-1 and TRBJ2-2, with 8 bases fitting TRBD1. Per the germline V gene, CDR1 is SGHRS and CDR2 is YFSETQ. V was pared by 4 bases and J by 4 bases, with 9 bases of the junction left unmatched. There are 16 residues in the CDR3.

At least ten counts were recorded for this clonotype. The rearrangement joins TRBV5-5 to TRBJ2-3, with 8 bases aligning to TRBD1. Germline lookup yields CDR1 SGHKS and CDR2 YYEKEE (reference sequence). J was trimmed by 2 bases and V by 4 bases; bases with no gene match: 3. CDR3 length: 14 residues. CDR3 nucleotides: TGTGCCAGCAGCCCGACAGGGGCCACAGATACGCAGTATTTT. Its protein is CASSPTGATDTQYF.

This clonotype was seen at least ten times. V usage is TRBV20-1 and J usage is TRBJ2-7; TRBD2 matches at 9 bases. Trimming took 1 base from V and 3 from J; bases not matched to a gene: 4. Germline V gene lookup returns CDR1 DFQATT and CDR2 SNEGSKA (reference sequence). The CDR3 has 14 amino acids. The CDR3 DNA reads TGCAGTGCTAGAGGCGCTAGCGGGAACTACGAGCAGTACTTC. Protein: CSARGASGNYEQYF.

This clonotype was picked up one time. This chain joins TRBV3-1 and TRBJ1-2, with D possibly matching TRBD1 (5 bases). The CDR3 loop spans 17 amino acids. Germline V lookup: CDR1 LGHDT, CDR2 YNNKEL (reference sequence). V lost 0 bases and J 2 bases, leaving 16 bases between the germline ends. The CDR3 nucleotides read TGTGCCAGCAGCCAAGATTTCGAATCGGACAACAACTATGGCTACACCTTC. Amino acids: CASSQDFESDNNYGYTF.

At least ten counts were recorded for this clonotype. The chain combines TRBV6-1 with TRBJ2-7; D might be TRBD1 (5 bases). V lost 5 bases and J lost 3, with 17 bases in between. Germline CDR1 is MNHNS and CDR2 is SASEGT. CDR3 size: 15 residues. The CDR3: CASSPRPDTDYEQYF. DNA of the CDR3: TGTGCCAGCAGTCCCCGTCCGGACACGGACTACGAGCAGTACTTC.

This clonotype has ten or more counts. This chain connects TRBV29-1 to TRBJ2-7; no firm D call. Germline lookup yields CDR1 SQVTM and CDR2 ANQGSEA. This CDR3 has 12 residues. V shed 4 bases and J shed 2 bases, with 9 bases lying between them. The CDR3 loop reads CSVVKVPYEQYF. The CDR3 coding sequence is TGCAGCGTTGTAAAAGTTCCCTACGAGCAGTACTTC.

This clonotype was counted many times. V usage is TRBV29-1 and J usage is TRBJ1-2; D gene unclear. V was shortened by 7 bases and J by 7 bases, with 19 bases between the two germline ends. CDR3 length equals 13 residues. CDR1 and CDR2 from the germline V gene are SQVTM and ANQGSEA. CDR3 amino acids: CSAQSGPRGGYTF. The CDR3 coding sequence is TGCAGCGCCCAATCCGGCCCTCGGGGTGGCTACACCTTC.

This clonotype was recorded many times. The chain joins TRBV20-1 to TRBJ2-1; the D is unclear. The ends were cut back, 0 bases at V and 9 bases at J, with 18 bases in the middle. This CDR3 is 15 amino acids long. Germline V gene data show CDR1 as DFQATT and CDR2 as SNEGSKA (reference sequence). This chain's CDR3 is CSARDPNSPVTEQFF. In DNA, the CDR3 is TGCAGTGCTAGAGATCCGAACTCCCCTGTGACTGAGCAGTTCTTC.

This clonotype has ten or more counts. V gene TRBV5-1 combines with J gene TRBJ2-1, with D perhaps matching TRBD1 or TRBD2 (5 bases each). The CDR3 totals 17 residues. Trimming cost V 4 bases and J 0 bases, with 17 bases left between them. Germline V lookup: CDR1 SGHRS, CDR2 YFSETQ. The CDR3 sequence: CASSPPGLGTSYNEQFF. CDR3 DNA sequence: TGCGCCAGCAGCCCCCCAGGGCTGGGGACCTCCTACAATGAGCAGTTCTTC.

The chain links TRBV7-9 to TRBJ2-1; D possibly corresponds to TRBD2 (7 bases). From germline, CDR1 is SEHNR and CDR2 FQNEAQ (reference sequence). Trimming removed 8 bases at V and 5 bases at J, with 25 bases between. This CDR3 region has 17 residues. The CDR3 sequence: CASGGGASFLPHNEQFF. The CDR3 DNA reads TGTGCCAGCGGAGGGGGGGCTAGCTTCCTCCCCCACAATGAGCAGTTCTTC.

This chain connects TRBV2 to TRBJ2-1; D gene ambiguous. V lost 5 bases and J 7 bases, leaving 15 bases between the germline ends. Germline assignment: CDR1 SNHLY and CDR2 FYNNEI. The length of the CDR3 is 14 residues. The CDR3 sequence is CASSKLVNFNEQFF. As DNA, the CDR3 is TGTGCCAGCAGTAAACTGGTCAACTTTAATGAGCAGTTCTTC.

This clonotype was detected many times. The chain links TRBV6-1 to TRBJ1-1; 12 nucleotides line up with TRBD1. The CDR3 runs 14 residues. From germline, CDR1 is MNHNS and CDR2 SASEGT. J gave up 8 bases and V 10 bases, and 11 bases lay outside the gene matches. The CDR3 DNA follows: TGTGCCACCCGGGACAGGGGGCGGCCCTCGGAAGCTTTCTTT. Residues: CATRDRGRPSEAFF.

This clonotype showed up many times. The V gene is TRBV29-1, the J gene TRBJ1-1; possibly TRBD1 for D (5 bases). Trimming removed 1 base at V and 3 bases at J, with 15 bases between. The V gene's germline CDR1 is SQVTM and CDR2 ANQGSEA. CDR3 length: 15 residues. The CDR3 region is CSVEGDQTRDTEAFF. The CDR3 DNA follows: TGCAGCGTTGAAGGGGACCAGACTAGGGACACTGAAGCTTTCTTT.

This clonotype appeared many times. The chain carries TRBV5-4 and TRBJ1-1; 7 bases align to TRBD1. Trimming at V came to 1 base and at J to 5 bases, leaving 8 bases not matched to a gene. The CDR3 loop spans 15 amino acids. Germline values: CDR1 SGHNT, CDR2 YYREEE (reference sequence). The CDR3 protein is CASSLLDRVGTEAFF. The CDR3, as DNA: TGTGCCAGCAGCTTGCTAGACAGGGTAGGGACTGAAGCTTTCTTT.

This clonotype has ten or more counts. CDR3 loop: CSAREGGSYEQYF. The CDR3 DNA is TGCAGTGCTAGGGAGGGTGGGTCCTACGAGCAGTACTTC. The chain has TRBV20-1 and TRBJ2-7; weak D call: TRBD2 (6 bases). The CDR3 runs to 13 residues. Germline V gives CDR1 DFQATT, CDR2 SNEGSKA (reference sequence). The V end was cut by 3 bases, the J end by 1 base, with 10 bases between.

Many counts were recorded for this clonotype. V and J are TRBV5-1 and TRBJ2-2, with a tentative D call TRBD2 (6 bases). Trimming removed 3 bases from V and 0 bases from J, with 12 bases in between. Germline CDR1 SGHRS, CDR2 YFSETQ. The CDR3 sequence is 16 residues long. Written as DNA, the CDR3 is TGCGCCAGCAGCTCCGGGGGACTGGCGAACACCGGGGAGCTGTTTTTT. Its protein is CASSSGGLANTGELFF.

At least ten counts were recorded for this clonotype. The chain has TRBV28 and TRBJ1-2; a weak D match, TRBD1 (6 bases). Per the germline V gene, CDR1 is MDHEN and CDR2 is SYDVKM. V was cut by 2 bases and J by 6 bases, with 19 bases left in between. CDR3 size: 16 residues. The CDR3 spells CASSLRAGEGTDGYTF. The CDR3 region has the DNA TGTGCCAGCAGTTTACGGGCAGGGGAGGGGACGGATGGCTACACCTTC.

This clonotype was seen only a few times. CDR3 region: CASTGRGSPHTDTQYF. The CDR3 nucleotides read TGTGCCAGCACCGGGAGGGGCAGTCCTCACACAGATACGCAGTATTTT. V usage is TRBV5-6 and J usage is TRBJ2-3; 8 bases match TRBD2. J was trimmed by 2 bases and V by 6 bases; bases with no gene match: 11. Per the germline V gene, CDR1 is SGHDT and CDR2 is YYEEEE. The CDR3 covers 16 residues.

In its sample, this clonotype was seen many times. The junction departs from the called germline gene at one end, perhaps through a read error. V is TRBV18 and J is TRBJ1-1; the D is unclear. The CDR3 is made up of 14 amino acids. CDR1 and CDR2 (germline): KGHSH, LQKENI. CDR3 nucleotide sequence: TGCGCCAGCAGCCCATTAGGCGGGAACACTGAAGCTTTCTTT. Residues: CASSPLGGNTEAFF.

This clonotype was recorded at least ten times. This chain's CDR3 is CASSQLTGEYSPLHF. CDR3 coding DNA: TGTGCCAGCAGCCAACTTACAGGGGAGTACTCACCCCTCCACTTT. The chain uses TRBV4-2 and TRBJ1-6; 7 bases line up with TRBD1. The V gene's germline CDR1 is LGHNA and CDR2 YNFKEQ. The trim removed 2 bases at V and 10 bases at J, leaving 8 bases unmatched. The CDR3 runs 15 residues.

This clonotype was seen ten or more times. V gene TRBV3-1 combines with J gene TRBJ1-2, with 7 bases matching TRBD1. J was trimmed by 4 bases and V by 2 bases; bases with no gene match: 10. Germline V CDR1 and CDR2: LGHDT, YNNKEL (reference sequence). This CDR3 has 16 residues. The CDR3 nucleotides read TGTGCCAGCAGCCAATTTCTTACAGGGGATATCTATGGCTACACCTTC. As protein: CASSQFLTGDIYGYTF. The whole variable domain, filled in from reference TRBV3-1 and TRBJ1-2, reads DTAVSQTPKYLVTQMGNDKSIKCEQNLGHDTMYWYKQDSKKFLKIMFSYNNKELIINETVPNRFSPKSPDKAHLNLHINSLELGDSAVYFCASSQFLTGDIYGYTFGSGTRLTVV.